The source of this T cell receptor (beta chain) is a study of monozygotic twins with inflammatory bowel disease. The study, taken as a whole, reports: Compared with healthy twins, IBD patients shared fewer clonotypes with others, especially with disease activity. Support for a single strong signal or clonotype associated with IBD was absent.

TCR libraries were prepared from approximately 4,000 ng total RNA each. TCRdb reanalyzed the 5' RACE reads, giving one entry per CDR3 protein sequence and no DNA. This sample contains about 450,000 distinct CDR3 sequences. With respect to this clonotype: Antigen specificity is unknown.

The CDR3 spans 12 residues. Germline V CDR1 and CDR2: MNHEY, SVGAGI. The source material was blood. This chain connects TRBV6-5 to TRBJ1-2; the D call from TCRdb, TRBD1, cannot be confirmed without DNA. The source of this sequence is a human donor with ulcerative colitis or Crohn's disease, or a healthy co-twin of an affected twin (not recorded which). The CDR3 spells CASRTRNYGYTF.